This is a list of T cell receptor beta chains from one sample in a study of T cell repertoires in cytomegalovirus infection. TCRdb re-analysed the reads in MiXCR, keeping a single row per CDR3 protein. The top ten clones hold over 12% of a sample with 250,000 to 300,000 distinct CDR3 sequences, less than 9.5% of them seen once. Sequenced input: PBMCs. The receptors come from a human donor in good health (CMV status not recorded). Some clones in this sample may be carry-over from other donors' samples. Both conserved end residues are part of each CDR3. The D gene is left open where the match is weak. Part of the rows lack a size; the others show once, few, many or a class for expanded clones.

V	size	J	D	CDR3	DNA
TRBV5-1	few	TRBJ2-7	TRBD2	CASSLNGGGDEYF	TGCGCCAGCAGCCTCAACGGGGGGGGAGATGAGTACTTC
TRBV12-3/TRBV12-4	-	TRBJ1-2	TRBD1	CASSGTGSNYGYTF	TGTGCCAGCAGCGGGACAGGGTCCAACTATGGCTACACCTTC
TRBV6-2/TRBV6-3	-	TRBJ1-5	-	CASTSYRGVRNQPQHF	TGTGCCAGTACAAGTTATCGAGGAGTTCGCAATCAGCCCCAGCATTTT
TRBV7-2	few	TRBJ2-2	TRBD1	CASSHRGLHTGELFF	TGTGCCAGCAGCCACAGGGGATTGCACACCGGGGAGCTGTTTTTT
TRBV11-2	many	TRBJ2-1	-	CASSLDGTRDQNSYNEQFF	TGTGCCAGCAGCTTAGATGGTACCAGGGACCAAAACTCCTACAATGAGCAGTTCTTC
TRBV28	few	TRBJ2-1	-	CASSSDRVYNEQFF	TGTGCCAGCAGTTCGGACAGAGTCTACAATGAGCAGTTCTTC
TRBV28	-	TRBJ1-2	TRBD1	CASSSLTIRQGVGYTF	TGTGCCAGCAGTTCCCTAACCATCCGACAGGGGGTCGGCTACACCTTC
TRBV7-2	many	TRBJ1-5	-	CASSLDANQPQHF	TGTGCCAGCAGCTTAGACGCCAATCAGCCCCAGCATTTT
TRBV12-3/TRBV12-4	many	TRBJ2-2	TRBD1	CASRGRTGTGLTGELFF	TGTGCCAGCAGGGGGCGGACCGGGACAGGTTTAACCGGGGAGCTGTTTTTT
TRBV19	-	TRBJ2-1	-	CASSSRGYNEQFF	TGTGCCAGTAGTAGTCGTGGTTACAATGAGCAGTTCTTC
TRBV7-2	many	TRBJ1-1	TRBD1	CASSSLRQGIISEAFF	TGTGCCAGCAGCTCCCTGAGACAGGGCATCATCTCTGAAGCTTTCTTT
TRBV7-2	many	TRBJ2-1	-	CASSAPGPRTYNEQFF	TGTGCCAGCAGCGCCCCCGGGCCCCGAACCTACAATGAGCAGTTCTTC
TRBV7-6	-	TRBJ2-1	TRBD2	CASSFTRQGTIYNEQFF	TGTGCCAGCAGCTTCACCAGACAAGGGACTATTTACAATGAGCAGTTCTTC
TRBV19	-	TRBJ1-5	-	CASSIKAGNQPQHF	TGTGCCAGTAGTATTAAAGCCGGCAATCAGCCCCAGCATTTT
TRBV7-2	many	TRBJ1-2	TRBD1	CASSFGQGVYGYTF	TGTGCCAGCAGCTTTGGACAGGGCGTCTATGGCTACACCTTC
TRBV15	-	TRBJ1-6	-	CATSRDYALSPLHF	TGTGCCACCAGCAGGGACTACGCACTTTCACCCCTCCACTTT
TRBV20-1	many	TRBJ1-5	-	CSVDTGQPQHF	TGCAGTGTTGATACGGGACAGCCCCAGCATTTT
TRBV6-6	-	TRBJ2-7	TRBD2	CASSHAGGGSYEQYF	TGTGCCAGCAGTCACGCCGGGGGGGGTTCCTACGAGCAGTACTTC
TRBV7-9	once	TRBJ2-2	-	CASTLGTSNTGELFF	TGTGCCAGCACCTTGGGGACCTCGAACACCGGGGAGCTGTTTTTT
TRBV7-2	many	TRBJ2-7	-	CASSLADSYEQYF	TGTGCCAGCAGCTTAGCCGATTCCTACGAGCAGTACTTC
TRBV27	-	TRBJ2-7	-	CAGSTYEQYF	TGTGCCGGATCGACCTACGAGCAGTACTTC
TRBV5-6	many	TRBJ1-1	-	CASSLRGVTEAFF	TGTGCCAGCAGCCTCCGGGGGGTCACTGAAGCTTTCTTT
TRBV6-1	many	TRBJ2-7	TRBD1	CASSRPTQGTYEQYF	TGTGCCAGCAGCCGGCCGACACAGGGGACCTACGAGCAGTACTTC
TRBV20-1	many	TRBJ2-7	-	CSARRANEQYF	TGCAGTGCTAGACGGGCTAACGAGCAGTACTTC
TRBV5-4	many	TRBJ1-1	TRBD1	CASTAGGNTEAFF	TGTGCCAGCACCGCAGGGGGGAACACTGAAGCTTTCTTT
TRBV7-9	many	TRBJ1-4	-	CASSIGHGNEKLFF	TGTGCCAGCAGCATCGGACATGGTAATGAAAAACTGTTTTTT
TRBV12-3/TRBV12-4	many	TRBJ1-2	-	CASSPRGWNYGYTF	TGTGCCAGCAGCCCCAGGGGCTGGAACTATGGCTACACCTTC
TRBV7-2	many	TRBJ1-1	-	CASSLKAGNTEAFF	TGTGCCAGCAGCTTGAAAGCGGGGAACACTGAAGCTTTCTTT
TRBV7-2	many	TRBJ1-2	-	CASSLAGGRYTF	TGTGCCAGCAGCTTAGCAGGGGGTCGGTACACCTTC
TRBV7-2	many	TRBJ1-1	TRBD1	CASSLKSGGTEAFF	TGTGCCAGCAGCTTAAAATCAGGGGGCACTGAAGCTTTCTTT
TRBV7-2	many	TRBJ1-1	-	CASSSQGGGMNTEAFF	TGTGCCAGCAGCTCACAAGGGGGGGGTATGAACACTGAAGCTTTCTTT
TRBV7-8	many	TRBJ2-3	-	CASSPGPRLITDTQYF	TGTGCCAGCAGCCCGGGTCCCCGGCTCATCACAGATACGCAGTATTTT
TRBV7-2	many	TRBJ1-1	-	CASSTWLGTEAFF	TGTGCCAGCAGCACGTGGTTGGGGACTGAAGCTTTCTTT
TRBV7-2	-	TRBJ1-1	-	CASSPESWNTEASF	TGTGCCAGCAGTCCGGAGAGCTGGAACACTGAAGCTTCCTTT
TRBV20-1	many	TRBJ2-2	TRBD2	CSARSGLAGGRTGELFF	TGCAGTGCTAGATCGGGACTAGCGGGAGGGCGCACCGGGGAGCTGTTTTTT
TRBV19	-	TRBJ1-5	TRBD1	CVSEGTGTGGRQPQHF	TGTGTCAGTGAGGGGACGGGGACAGGGGGCAGGCAGCCCCAGCATTTT
TRBV28	-	TRBJ2-1	TRBD2	CASSPPGGGGVNEQFF	TGTGCCAGCAGCCCCCCTGGCGGGGGAGGGGTCAATGAGCAGTTCTTC
TRBV12-3/TRBV12-4	many	TRBJ1-1	-	CASSLGQTTEAFF	TGTGCCAGCAGTTTAGGACAGACCACTGAAGCTTTCTTT
TRBV15	few	TRBJ1-2	-	CATSRSGAMNYGYTF	TGTGCCACCAGCAGGTCGGGGGCTATGAACTATGGCTACACCTTC
TRBV23-1	-	TRBJ2-7	TRBD1	CASSPIADRVSYEQYF	TGCGCCAGCAGCCCAATTGCCGACAGGGTTTCCTACGAGCAGTACTTC
TRBV6-1	many	TRBJ2-5	TRBD2	CASSPPGSGVKTQYF	TGTGCCAGCAGTCCACCTGGTAGCGGGGTCAAGACCCAGTACTTC